This T cell receptor (beta chain) was obtained from a study of shared T cell receptors in the human thymus. Sequenced by immunoSEQ multiplex PCR; TCRdb stores in-frame clones only, minus some. The sample has more than 550,000 clones, 70% to 90% seen once. This clone was seen a few times. These data also featured in a second study, about human thymus T cells.

The TCR originated in a girl less than two years old with a congenital heart defect. Material: thymocytes.

Here the CDR3 DNA reads TGTGCCACCAGCAGAGTTCGGGTCTCGGATTCACCCCTCCACTTT. Amino acid sequence: CATSRVRVSDSPLHF. The rearrangement links TRBV15 to TRBJ1-6; D gene ambiguous. Germline-derived CDR1 and CDR2 are LNHNV and YYDKDF (reference sequence). The CDR3 runs to 15 residues. Trimming stripped 1 base from V and 8 bases from J, with 12 bases between. Complete variable domain (other parts from reference TRBV15 and TRBJ1-6): DAMVIQNPRYQVTQFGKPVTLSCSQTLNHNVMYWYQQKSSQAPKLLFHYYDKDFNNEADTPDNFQSRRPNTSFCFLDIRSPGLGDTAMYLCATSRVRVSDSPLHFGNGTRLTVT.